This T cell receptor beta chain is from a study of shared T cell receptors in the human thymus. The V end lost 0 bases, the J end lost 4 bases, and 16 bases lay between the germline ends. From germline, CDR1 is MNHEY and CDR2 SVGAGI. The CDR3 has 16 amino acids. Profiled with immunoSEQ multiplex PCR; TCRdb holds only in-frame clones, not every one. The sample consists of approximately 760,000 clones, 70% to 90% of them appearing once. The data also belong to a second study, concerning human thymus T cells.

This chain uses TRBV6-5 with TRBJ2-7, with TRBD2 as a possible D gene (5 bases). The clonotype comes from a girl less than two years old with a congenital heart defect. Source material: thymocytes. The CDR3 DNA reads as TGTGCCAGCAGTTACTCGAAGAAGCCAGGACTTTACGAGCAGTACTTC. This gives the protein CASSYSKKPGLYEQYF.